One and the same sample provided the 13 T cell receptor beta chains below, sequenced in a study of radiation and T cells in renal cell carcinoma. Indicated time point: blood 2 weeks post-SBRT. Treatment described: 15 Gy SBRT to primary tumor, nephrectomy 4 weeks later. Some clones are missing from TCRdb's copy, which holds only in-frame ones; the method was immunoSEQ multiplex PCR. Of around 60,000 clones in the sample, around 78% are singletons; the top ten hold roughly 7%. The source was blood, collected from a patient whose treatment included radiotherapy and nephrectomy. These receptor sequences come from a man aged 55-75 years with renal cell carcinoma.

V usage is TRBV21-1 and J usage is TRBJ2-5; whether TRBD2, the table's D call, matches the DNA was not checked. TRBV21-1 is annotated as a pseudogene. The CDR3 is made up of 12 amino acids. The CDR3 DNA reads TGTGCCAGCATTGGGGGAGGTGGGACCCAGTACTTC. Its protein is CASIGGGGTQYF.

The rearrangement joins TRBV5-6 to TRBJ2-7, with unresolved D. Germline CDR1 and CDR2: SGHDT and YYEEEE. V lost 1 base, J lost 7 bases, and 18 bases lay in between. This CDR3 is built from 15 residues. CDR3 sequence reads: CASSLLQTTYVEQYF. In nucleotides, the CDR3 is TGTGCCAGCAGCTTGCTACAGACAACCTACGTGGAGCAGTACTTC.

The V and J genes are TRBV30 and TRBJ2-1; possibly TRBD1 for D (5 bases). Trimming took 4 bases from V and 7 from J, leaving 17 bases between them. This CDR3 is 14 amino acids long. Germline V gene lookup returns CDR1 GTSNPN and CDR2 SVGIG (reference sequence). This chain's CDR3 is CAWTTQASLNEQFF. CDR3 nucleotide sequence: TGTGCCTGGACAACACAGGCTAGTTTGAATGAGCAGTTCTTC.

J is TRBJ1-2 and V is TRBV9; 9 nucleotides align to TRBD1. After removal of 2 bases from V and 0 bases from J, the junction contained 8 bases not matched to a gene. This CDR3 contains 17 residues. From germline, CDR1 is SGDLS and CDR2 YYNGEE. CDR3 coding DNA: TGTGCCAGCAGCGTCCGGGACAGGGTCGGTTCTAACTATGGCTACACCTTC. Translating it yields CASSVRDRVGSNYGYTF.

The chain's CDR3 is CASSPRDRPRYEQYV. In nucleotides, the CDR3 is TGTGCCAGCAGCCCTAGGGACAGGCCGAGATACGAGCAGTACGTC. V and J are TRBV7-2 and TRBJ2-7; 8 nucleotides agree with TRBD1. CDR1 SGHTA and CDR2 FQGNSA come from the germline V gene. Unmatched junction bases numbered 10, after V lost 5 bases and J lost 4 bases. This CDR3 contains 15 residues.

J is TRBJ2-1 and V is TRBV10-3, with TRBD2 identical over 12 bases. Per the germline V gene, CDR1 is ENHRY and CDR2 is SYGVKD. The CDR3 contains 14 residues. Trimming took 4 bases from V and 10 from J; bases not matched to a gene: 5. Written as DNA, the CDR3 is TGTGCCATCAGTGTCTCTAGCGGGAGGGACGAGCAGTTCTTC. Amino acids: CAISVSSGRDEQFF.

The chain is built from TRBV7-6 and TRBJ2-6; D assignment may be TRBD1 or TRBD2 (5 bases each). In germline, CDR1 is SGHVS, CDR2 FNYEAQ. This CDR3 is 16 amino acids long. Deletions cut 2 bases from V and 3 bases from J, with 11 bases between. The CDR3 region has the DNA TGTGCCAGCAGCTTACCGGGACGTCGTGGGGCCAACGTCCTGACTTTC. Translated: CASSLPGRRGANVLTF.

The genes are TRBV20-1 and TRBJ2-1, with TRBD2 as a possible D gene (5 bases). CDR1 is DFQATT and CDR2 is SNEGSKA in the germline V gene (reference sequence). The length of the CDR3 is 11 residues. Deletions cut 5 bases from V and 6 bases from J, with 8 bases between. The CDR3: CSASGVNEQFF. In DNA form, the CDR3 reads TGCAGTGCTTCCGGGGTCAATGAGCAGTTCTTC.

This clone appeared a few times. V is TRBV11-1 and J is TRBJ2-7; TRBD1 agrees at 8 bases. Trimming removed 3 bases from V and 3 bases from J; junction bases left unmatched: 4. Germline V gene data show CDR1 as SGHAT and CDR2 as FQDESV (reference sequence). This CDR3 spans 14 amino acids. CDR3 nucleotides: TGTGCCAGCAGCTTTACAGGGGGAGGCTACGAGCAGTACTTC. Amino acids: CASSFTGGGYEQYF.

The V call is TRBV13, the J call TRBJ2-7; 11 bases agree with TRBD2. Germline V CDR1 and CDR2: PRHDT, FYEKMQ (reference sequence). With 5 bases clipped from V and 1 base from J, the junction kept 4 bases outside the gene matches. This CDR3 is 15 amino acids long. The CDR3: CASSLSGGASYEQYF. DNA for the CDR3: TGTGCCAGCAGCCTTAGCGGGGGGGCGTCCTACGAGCAGTACTTC.

The sample holds a few counts of this clone. The rearrangement uses TRBV30 and TRBJ1-3; D remains unclear. The ends were cut back, 0 bases at V and 4 bases at J, with 4 bases in the middle. Germline CDR1 reads GTSNPN; CDR2 reads SVGIG (reference sequence). This CDR3 is built from 12 residues. The CDR3 spells CAWSVLGNTIYF. The CDR3 DNA is TGTGCCTGGAGTGTACTCGGAAACACCATATATTTT.

The V call is TRBV11-2, the J call TRBJ2-1; 7 bases fit TRBD2. The V and J ends lost 1 base and 4 bases, in that order; junction bases with no gene match: 10. CDR1 and CDR2 (germline): SGHAT, FQNNGV. This CDR3 region has 17 residues. This chain's CDR3 is CASSLVGGLAAYNEQFF. CDR3 nucleotide sequence: TGTGCCAGCAGCTTAGTGGGCGGGCTAGCGGCTTACAATGAGCAGTTCTTC.

J is TRBJ1-3 and V is TRBV28; D may be TRBD1 (6 bases). CDR3 length: 17 residues. The germline V gene encodes CDR1 MDHEN and CDR2 SYDVKM. The V end was cut by 2 bases, the J end by 2 bases, with 16 bases between. DNA of the CDR3: TGTGCCAGCAGTTTACCCGGCGGACAGAGAACTGGAAACACCATATATTTT. This translates into CASSLPGGQRTGNTIYF.